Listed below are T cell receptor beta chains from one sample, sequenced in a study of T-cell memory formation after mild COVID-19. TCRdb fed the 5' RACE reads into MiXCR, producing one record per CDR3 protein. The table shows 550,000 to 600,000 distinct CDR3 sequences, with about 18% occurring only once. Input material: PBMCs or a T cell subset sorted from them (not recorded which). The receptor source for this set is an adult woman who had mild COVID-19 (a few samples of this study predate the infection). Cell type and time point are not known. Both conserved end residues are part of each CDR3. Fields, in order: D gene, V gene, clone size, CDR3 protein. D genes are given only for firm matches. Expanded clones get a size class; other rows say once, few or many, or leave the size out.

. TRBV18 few CASSPPGLSSVDTQYF
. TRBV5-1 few CASSLAGRSEAFF
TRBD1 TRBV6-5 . CASSERTGGAKVVQYF
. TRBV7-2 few CASSKSTDTQYF
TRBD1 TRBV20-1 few CSASVPGQGLRSGNTIYF
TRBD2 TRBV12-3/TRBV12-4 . CASRMLAGVGNEQFF
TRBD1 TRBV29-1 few CSVVQGVIYNEQFF
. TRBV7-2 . CASSLGYSSYNEQFF
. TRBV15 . CATSRAPPFSYEQYF
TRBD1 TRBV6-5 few CASSTQGTGGSLYGYTF
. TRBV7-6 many CASSLVGGMNTEAFF
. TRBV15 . CATSRDTGHFDVLGANVLTF
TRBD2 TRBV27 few CASSLVTSAGDTQYF
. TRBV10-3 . CAISLMRGSYEQYF
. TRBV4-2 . CASRRDSQETQYF
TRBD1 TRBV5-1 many CASSSRQGEYTDTQYF
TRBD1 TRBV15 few CATTHGTGMNTEAFF
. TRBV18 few CASSPPGVYNEQFF
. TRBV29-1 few CSVAVIDSNEQFF
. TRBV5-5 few CASTPMVSYDTGELFF
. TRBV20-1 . CSARKVYSGNTIYF
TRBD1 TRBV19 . CASSTDRGRTDTQYF
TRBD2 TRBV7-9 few CASSLGNSGATDTQYF
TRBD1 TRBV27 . CASSLTGVPLGSYNEQFF
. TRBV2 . CASSGLLTLTDTQYF
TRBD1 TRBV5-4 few CASSAGQGNEQFF
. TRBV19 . CASSRIQGPANGYTF
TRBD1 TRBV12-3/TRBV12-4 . CASSSPGQFNEQFF
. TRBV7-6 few CASSLNAVQETQYF
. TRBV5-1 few CASMTGSTGELFF
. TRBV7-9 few CASSNDPAETQYF
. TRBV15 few CATSRATAYYGYTF
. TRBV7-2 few CASSLGGGIRETQYF
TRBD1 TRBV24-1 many CATSEQGWTGELFF
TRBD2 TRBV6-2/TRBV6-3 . CASTTSGSRSYEQYF
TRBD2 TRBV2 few CASRDGLAGLPYEQYF
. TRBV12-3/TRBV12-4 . CASSPSGTLARETQYF
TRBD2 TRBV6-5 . CASMRETGLTDTQYF
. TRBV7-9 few CASSLDPFMTNYGYTF
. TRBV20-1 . CSVWTYSYNEQFF
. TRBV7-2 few CASSSSQRPNEQFF
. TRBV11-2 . CASSINRVRETQYF
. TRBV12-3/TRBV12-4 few CASSRPTSSYNSPLHF
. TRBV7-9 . CASSLVAQVFF
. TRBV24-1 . CATQTRERTGELFF
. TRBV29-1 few CSVRDDYGYTF
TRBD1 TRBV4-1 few CASSHREQGVNSPLHF
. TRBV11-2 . CASREGYTEAFF
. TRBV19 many CASSLLSGNIQYF
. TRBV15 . CATSRALTQYF
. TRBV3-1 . CASSQGDIYNSPLHF
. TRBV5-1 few CASSLNTGSSAEAFF
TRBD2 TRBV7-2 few CASSLGVETGLAGGPEETQYF
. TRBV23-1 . CASSQLPGQTENYEQYF